This T cell receptor beta chain stems from a study of CD8 T cells in Susac syndrome. The CDR3 contains 13 residues. Germline CDR1 reads KGHDR; CDR2 reads SFDVKD. Deletions cut 4 bases from V and 7 bases from J, with 9 bases between. Reverse transcription of 0.5 to 1 ug RNA was performed with random hexamers. One entry per CDR3 protein, called by TCRdb with MiXCR from the immunoSEQ multiplex PCR reads. This sample has more than 95,000 distinct CDR3 sequences, with approximately 95% found just once. TCR beta was sequenced from blood CD8+ and CD4+ T cells. Stable or active relapsing-remitting multiple sclerosis, untreated and meeting revised McDonald criteria, defined the controls. Negative magnetic isolation gave CD8+ and CD4+ cells; FACS enriched CD8+ TEMRA.

Sequencing was done on a sample of CD8+ T cells from PBMCs. The chain has TRBV24-1 and TRBJ2-2; D unresolved. The origin of this receptor is a human donor with multiple sclerosis. The CDR3 nucleotides read TGTGCCACCAGTGACTCAGACGGCGGGGAGCTGTTTTTT. Translated: CATSDSDGGELFF.